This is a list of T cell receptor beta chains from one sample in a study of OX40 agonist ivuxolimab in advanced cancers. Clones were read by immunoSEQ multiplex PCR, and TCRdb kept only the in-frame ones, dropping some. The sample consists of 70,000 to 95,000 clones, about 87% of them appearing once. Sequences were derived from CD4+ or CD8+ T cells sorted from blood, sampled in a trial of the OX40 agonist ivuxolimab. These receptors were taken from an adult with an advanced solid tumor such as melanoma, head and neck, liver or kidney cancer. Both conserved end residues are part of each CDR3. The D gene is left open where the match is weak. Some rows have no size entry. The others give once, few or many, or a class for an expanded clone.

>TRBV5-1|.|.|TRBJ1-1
TGCGCCAGCAGCTTGTCCGGGAGGATGAACACTGAAGCTTTCTTT
CASSLSGRMNTEAFF
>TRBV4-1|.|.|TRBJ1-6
TGCGCCAGCAGCCAAGATTCGGGGCCCTACTATAATTCACCCCTCCACTTT
CASSQDSGPYYNSPLHF
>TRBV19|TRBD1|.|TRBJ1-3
TGTGCCAGTAGCCCGGACAGGAGCTCTGGAAACACCATATATTTT
CASSPDRSSGNTIYF
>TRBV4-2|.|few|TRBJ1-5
TGTGCCAGCAGCCAAGGGGACGAGGTCGTCAGTCAGCCCCAGCATTTT
CASSQGDEVVSQPQHF
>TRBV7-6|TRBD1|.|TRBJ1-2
TGTGCCAGCAGCTTAACGGCAGGGGGCTCTAACTATGGCTACACCTTC
CASSLTAGGSNYGYTF
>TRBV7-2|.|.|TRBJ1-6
TGTGCCAGCAGCTTTCCCCGTTGGGAGTATAATTCACCCCTCCACTTT
CASSFPRWEYNSPLHF
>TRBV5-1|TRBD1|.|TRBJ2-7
TGCGCCAGCAGCTTACCGGGACAGGGGGCGCCCGAGCAGTACTTC
CASSLPGQGAPEQYF
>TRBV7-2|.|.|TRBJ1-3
TGTGCCAGCAGCCAAATAGTAGGTGGAAACACCATATATTTT
CASSQIVGGNTIYF
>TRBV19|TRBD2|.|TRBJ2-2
TGTGCCAGTACCCTCTTGGGAGGGCAGTACGGGGAGCTGTTTTTT
CASTLLGGQYGELFF
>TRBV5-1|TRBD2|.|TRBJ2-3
TGCGCCAGCAGCTTGGTTCTAGCGGCACGAGATACGCAGTATTTT
CASSLVLAARDTQYF
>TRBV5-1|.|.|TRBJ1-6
TGCGCCAGCAGCTCCCGGGACGCCGGTTCACCCCTCCACTTT
CASSSRDAGSPLHF